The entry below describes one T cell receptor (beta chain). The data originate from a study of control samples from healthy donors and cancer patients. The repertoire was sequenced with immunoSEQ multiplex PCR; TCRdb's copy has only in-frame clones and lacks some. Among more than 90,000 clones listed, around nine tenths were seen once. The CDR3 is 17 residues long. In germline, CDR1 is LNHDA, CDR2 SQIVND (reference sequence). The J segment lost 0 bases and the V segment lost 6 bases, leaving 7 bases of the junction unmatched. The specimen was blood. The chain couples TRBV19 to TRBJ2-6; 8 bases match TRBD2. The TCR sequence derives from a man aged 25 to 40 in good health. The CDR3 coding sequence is TGTGCCAGTAGAACAGGGACTAGGCTCTCTGGGGCCAACGTCCTGACTTTC. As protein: CASRTGTRLSGANVLTF.